A selection of T cell receptor beta chains follows, all from one sample in a study of CXCR3-negative and CXCR3-positive naive CD8 T cells. TCRdb re-called the 5' RACE reads; every CDR3 protein appears as one record, without DNA. In total, the table holds tens of thousands of distinct CDR3 sequences. Sequences were obtained from naive CXCR3- CD8+ T cells from blood. These receptors all come from a human donor in good health. Some clones in this sample may be carry-over from other donors' samples. Both conserved end residues are part of each CDR3. Size is stated for part of the rows, as once, few or many counts, or as a class when the clone is expanded.

-	TRBV7-9	TRBJ2-1	CASSLVRGSYNEQFF
-	TRBV15	TRBJ1-4	CATSSQNEKLFF
-	TRBV29-1	TRBJ1-1	CSVEGGPGLMNTEAFF
-	TRBV19	TRBJ2-3	CASSMPPGISSTDTQYF
-	TRBV29-1	TRBJ1-2	CSVGGANYGYTF
-	TRBV12-3/TRBV12-4	TRBJ2-5	CASSLDLGGEETQYF
-	TRBV15	TRBJ1-3	CATIRVGNTIYF
-	TRBV4-3	TRBJ2-2	CASSQGHQTSNAPNTGELFF
-	TRBV20-1	TRBJ2-2	CSARDLRTSNTGELFF
-	TRBV27	TRBJ2-1	CASSLGGSEQFF
-	TRBV30	TRBJ1-4	CAWSVRGLDHEKLFF
-	TRBV27	TRBJ2-7	CASSSPGNEQYF
-	TRBV29-1	TRBJ2-1	CSAVETNWYDEQFF
-	TRBV7-9	TRBJ1-3	CAGQLFGNTIYF
-	TRBV6-2/TRBV6-3	TRBJ2-6	CASSNQVGTAFYSGANVLTF
-	TRBV27	TRBJ2-1	CASSTSDYSSYNEQFF
-	TRBV2	TRBJ1-1	CASSEGRGRTEAFF
-	TRBV11-2	TRBJ1-6	CASSPNFNSPLHF
-	TRBV20-1	TRBJ2-3	CSARTSGGPDTQYF
-	TRBV28	TRBJ2-7	CASSSLAISYEQYF
-	TRBV6-5	TRBJ2-3	CASSPHQRPLFTDTQYF
-	TRBV29-1	TRBJ1-2	CSVVDREVGYGYTF
-	TRBV4-1	TRBJ2-7	CASSPSGRGSGYEQYF
-	TRBV28	TRBJ1-1	CASSLIGEMNTEAFF
-	TRBV12-3/TRBV12-4	TRBJ2-7	CASSSNLLAGYYEQYF
-	TRBV29-1	TRBJ2-7	CSVVGRAKGYEQYF
-	TRBV18	TRBJ2-7	CASSREDRAYEQYF
-	TRBV7-3	TRBJ2-1	CASSLTAGGQNEQFF
-	TRBV7-2	TRBJ2-1	CASTLNVETVYEQFF
medium-sized	TRBV11-2	TRBJ2-7	CASSFGIYEQYF
-	TRBV7-9	TRBJ1-1	CASSHPELNTEAFF
-	TRBV27	TRBJ2-1	CASSRQGDYPYNEQFF
-	TRBV11-2	TRBJ2-3	CASSFRGRGTDTQYF